This T cell receptor (beta chain) emerged from a study of response to subunit inactivated influenza vaccine. Study conclusions and caveats: The authors proposed limited new T cell recruitment per seasonal influenza vaccination.

This clonotype was observed a few times. The antigen is undetermined. Unmatched junction bases numbered 8, after V lost 6 bases and J lost 5 bases. Germline V gene sequence: CDR1 MDHEN, CDR2 SYDVKM. The CDR3 is 15 residues long. In TCRdb, the RT-PCR reads were re-called with MiXCR into one record per CDR3 protein. The table includes hundreds of thousands of distinct CDR3 sequences, about 12% detected once. This specimen consisted of PBMCs from blood, obtained on the day of vaccination. The chain is built from TRBV28 and TRBJ2-2, with 8 bases fitting TRBD1. The source is a man aged 45 to 65 who received an inactivated influenza vaccine. Here the CDR3 reads CASSSQGAGTGELFF. The CDR3 region has the DNA TGTGCCAGCAGCTCCCAGGGGGCTGGGACCGGGGAGCTGTTTTTT.